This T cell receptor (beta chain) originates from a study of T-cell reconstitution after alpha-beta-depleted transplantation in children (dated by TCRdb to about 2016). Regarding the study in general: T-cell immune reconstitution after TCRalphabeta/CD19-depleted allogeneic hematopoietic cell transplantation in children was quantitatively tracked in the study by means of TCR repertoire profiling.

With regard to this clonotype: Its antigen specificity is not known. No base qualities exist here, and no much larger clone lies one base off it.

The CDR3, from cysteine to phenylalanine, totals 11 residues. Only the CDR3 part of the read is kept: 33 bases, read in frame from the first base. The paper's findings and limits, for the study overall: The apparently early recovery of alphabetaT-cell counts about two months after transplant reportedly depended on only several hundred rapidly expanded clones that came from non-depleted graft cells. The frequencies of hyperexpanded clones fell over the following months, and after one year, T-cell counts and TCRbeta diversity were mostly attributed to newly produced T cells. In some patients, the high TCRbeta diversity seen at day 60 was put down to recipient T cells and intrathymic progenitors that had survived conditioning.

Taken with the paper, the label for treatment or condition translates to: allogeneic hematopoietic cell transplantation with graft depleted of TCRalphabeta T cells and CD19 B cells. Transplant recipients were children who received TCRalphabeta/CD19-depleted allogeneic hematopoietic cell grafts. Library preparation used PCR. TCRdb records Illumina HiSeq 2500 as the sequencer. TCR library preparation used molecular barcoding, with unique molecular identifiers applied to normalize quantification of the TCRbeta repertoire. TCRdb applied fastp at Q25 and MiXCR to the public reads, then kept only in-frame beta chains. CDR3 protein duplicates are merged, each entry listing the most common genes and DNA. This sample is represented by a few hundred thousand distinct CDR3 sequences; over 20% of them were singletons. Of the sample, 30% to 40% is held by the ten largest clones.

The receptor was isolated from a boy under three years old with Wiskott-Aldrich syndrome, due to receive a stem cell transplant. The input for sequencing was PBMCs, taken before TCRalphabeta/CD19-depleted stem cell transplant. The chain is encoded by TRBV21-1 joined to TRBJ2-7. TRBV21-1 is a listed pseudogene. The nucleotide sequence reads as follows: TGTGCCAGCACCCACTTCAACGAGCAGTACTTC. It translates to CASTHFNEQYF.